What follows is one T cell receptor beta chain and its context. These data come from a study of T cell changes during pregnancy in multiple sclerosis. The germline V and J ends were trimmed by 4 bases and 12 bases, with 18 bases remaining between them. Germline CDR1 is SQVTM and CDR2 is ANQGSEA. The CDR3 length is 12 residues. The method was immunoSEQ multiplex PCR; TCRdb's version includes in-frame clones alone and lacks a portion of them. The table has around 110,000 clones, 85% to 95% seen once. The input for sequencing was peripheral blood, taken after pregnancy. The origin of this receptor is a female donor with multiple sclerosis, enrolled in a pregnancy study. The rearrangement links TRBV29-1 to TRBJ2-5, with a possible D match to TRBD1 (6 bases). CDR3 residues: CSVADSPSPEYF. The CDR3 region has the DNA TGCAGCGTTGCGGACAGCCCTTCTCCGGAGTACTTC.